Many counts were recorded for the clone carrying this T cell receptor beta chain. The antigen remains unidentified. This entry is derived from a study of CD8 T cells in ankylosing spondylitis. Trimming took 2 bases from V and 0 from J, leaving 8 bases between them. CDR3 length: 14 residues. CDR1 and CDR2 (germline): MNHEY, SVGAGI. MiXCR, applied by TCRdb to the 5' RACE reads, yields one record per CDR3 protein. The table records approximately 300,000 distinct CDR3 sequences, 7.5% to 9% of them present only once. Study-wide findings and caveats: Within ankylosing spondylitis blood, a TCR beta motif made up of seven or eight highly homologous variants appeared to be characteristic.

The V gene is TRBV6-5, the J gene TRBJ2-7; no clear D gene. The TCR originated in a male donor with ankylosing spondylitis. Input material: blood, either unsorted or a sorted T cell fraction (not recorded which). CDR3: CASSYRMSSYEQYF. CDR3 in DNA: TGTGCCAGCAGTTACCGAATGAGCTCCTACGAGCAGTACTTC.